Below are 30 T cell receptor beta chains sequenced from a single sample in a study of blood T cell repertoires in COVID-19 (dated by TCRdb to the early 2020s). Library preparation was by the immunoSEQ multiplex PCR assay. Here the immuneACCESS table is served through TCRdb, limited to in-frame sequences with V and J called. Missing clones are a known gap in these copies; in checked studies unresolved V genes cover under half, and the rest lacks a known reason. The sample data list some 150,000 clones, and roughly nine tenths of these were observed just once. The ten largest clones represent 1.5% to 2% of the sample. Sample: peripheral blood. These receptors were taken from a human donor in a cohort sampled during active COVID-19.

J is TRBJ2-5 and V is TRBV6-1, with TRBD1 identical over 8 bases. CDR1 is MNHNS and CDR2 is SASEGT in the germline V gene. The V gene end was trimmed by 2 bases and the J gene end by 5 bases; junction bases not matched to a gene: 4. There are 14 residues in the CDR3. For the CDR3, the DNA is TGTGCCAGCAGTGAACAGGGGGCGGGGGAGACCCAGTACTTC. As protein: CASSEQGAGETQYF.

The J gene is TRBJ2-5, the V gene TRBV5-1; a weak D match, TRBD1 (5 bases). CDR1 is SGHRS, CDR2 YFSETQ, per germline. Trimming took 0 bases from V and 5 from J, leaving 8 bases between them. This CDR3 has 13 amino acids. CDR3 coding DNA: TGCGCCAGCAGCTTGGCAGGGTCGGAGACCCAGTACTTC. This translates into CASSLAGSETQYF.

The chain combines TRBV7-2 with TRBJ2-3; TRBD2 agrees at 8 bases. With 2 bases clipped from V and 2 bases from J, the junction kept 9 bases outside the gene matches. This CDR3 contains 17 residues. Looked up from germline, CDR1 is SGHTA and CDR2 is FQGNSA. CDR3 nucleotide sequence: TGTGCCAGCAGCTTAAACCCGGGAGCGGGGGCCACAGATACGCAGTATTTT. Its protein product is CASSLNPGAGATDTQYF.

V usage is TRBV9 and J usage is TRBJ1-1, with TRBD1 matching over 8 bases. The germline V gene encodes CDR1 SGDLS and CDR2 YYNGEE. V lost 5 bases, J lost 4 bases, and 4 bases stayed unmatched. The CDR3 extends over 13 amino acids. The CDR3 loop reads CASSPTGGTEAFF. The CDR3 region has the DNA TGTGCCAGCAGTCCTACAGGGGGCACTGAAGCTTTCTTT.

The table lists this clone with a count of one. This chain uses TRBV5-1 with TRBJ1-3; a weak D match, TRBD1 (6 bases). This CDR3 has 15 residues. Trimming removed 4 bases at V and 0 bases at J, with 11 bases between. From germline, CDR1 is SGHRS and CDR2 YFSETQ. The DNA for the CDR3 is TGCGCCAGCAGCCCACAGGGTAACTCTGGAAACACCATATATTTT. Translating it yields CASSPQGNSGNTIYF.

The gene calls are TRBV5-1 and TRBJ1-2; 8 bases map to TRBD1. Germline CDR1 and CDR2: SGHRS and YFSETQ. The CDR3 is 15 residues long. The V and J ends lost 5 bases and 3 bases, in that order; junction bases with no gene match: 9. The CDR3 nucleotides are TGCGCCAGCAGTTACGCCCCAGGGGGCGACTATGGCTACACCTTC. This translates into CASSYAPGGDYGYTF.

The V and J genes are TRBV7-9 and TRBJ2-7, with D perhaps TRBD1 (6 bases). The CDR3 consists of 12 residues. V lost 5 bases and J 11 bases, leaving 16 bases between the germline ends. CDR1 and CDR2 from the germline V gene are SEHNR and FQNEAQ (reference sequence). The chain's CDR3 is CASSVDDRREYF. The DNA of the CDR3 is TGTGCCAGCAGCGTGGACGACAGGCGCGAGTACTTC.

This clone appeared a single time. The J gene is TRBJ2-7, the V gene TRBV11-2; maybe TRBD1 (6 bases). CDR1 is SGHAT, CDR2 FQNNGV, per germline. The CDR3 sequence is 16 residues long. V lost 1 base, J lost 1 base, and 14 bases lay in between. CDR3 in amino acids: CASSLVTRGRSYEQYF. The CDR3 DNA reads TGTGCCAGCAGCTTAGTTACCAGGGGTAGGTCCTACGAGCAGTACTTC. Filled out from reference TRBV11-2 and TRBJ2-7, the complete variable domain reads EAGVAQSPRYKIIEKRQSVAFWCNPISGHATLYWYQQILGQGPKLLIQFQNNGVVDDSQLPKDRFSAERLKGVDSTLKIQPAKLEDSAVYLCASSLVTRGRSYEQYFGPGTRLTVT.

V and J are TRBV27 and TRBJ2-1; D may be TRBD1 (6 bases). Germline-derived CDR1 and CDR2 are MNHEY and SMNVEV (reference sequence). This CDR3 has 17 amino acids. Trimming took 2 bases from V and 3 from J, leaving 17 bases between them. CDR3 bases: TGTGCCAGCAGTTTAGGGCCAGGGGTAAATTTCTACAATGAGCAGTTCTTC. It codes for CASSLGPGVNFYNEQFF.

The chain links TRBV5-4 to TRBJ2-3; D uncertain. The germline V gene has CDR1 SGHNT and CDR2 YYREEE (reference sequence). Trimming cost V 2 bases and J 4 bases, with 14 bases left between them. The CDR3 runs to 15 residues. This CDR3 is CASSLFLREADTQYF. CDR3 in DNA: TGTGCCAGCAGCTTATTTCTACGCGAGGCAGATACGCAGTATTTT.

This sequence joins TRBV5-6 and TRBJ2-3; weak D call: TRBD1 (6 bases). This CDR3 region has 17 residues. The V and J ends lost 1 base and 6 bases respectively, with 21 bases between them. CDR1 SGHDT and CDR2 YYEEEE come from the germline V gene. The CDR3: CASSLIWARMGADTQYF. The CDR3 nucleotides read TGTGCCAGCAGCTTGATCTGGGCCAGGATGGGGGCCGATACGCAGTATTTT. Full variable domain (outside the CDR3, taken from reference TRBV5-6 and TRBJ2-3): DAGVTQSPTHLIKTRGQQVTLRCSPKSGHDTVSWYQQALGQGPQFIFQYYEEEERQRGNFPDRFSGHQFPNYSSELNVNALLLGDSALYLCASSLIWARMGADTQYFGPGTRLTVL.

The chain is built from TRBV3-1 (or the pseudogene TRBV3-2) and TRBJ2-7, with a tentative D call TRBD2 (7 bases). Germline V CDR1 and CDR2: LGHDT, YNNKEL (reference sequence). V was cut by 3 bases and J by 11 bases, with 11 bases left in between. The CDR3 spans 11 residues. The CDR3 DNA is TGTGCCAGCAGCCAGGGGGGGCAGGAGTACTTC. It codes for CASSQGGQEYF.

This clone was observed at least ten times. The chain employs TRBV7-9 and TRBJ1-1; D is uncertain. CDR3 size: 13 residues. With 1 base removed from V and 4 bases from J, the gap between germline ends came to 7 bases. Germline loops: CDR1 SEHNR, CDR2 FQNEAQ (reference sequence). DNA of the CDR3: TGTGCCAGCAGCTTAGTGGCTAGCACTGAAGCTTTCTTT. This translates into CASSLVASTEAFF.

The V and J genes are TRBV19 and TRBJ2-5; 8 bases map to TRBD2. V trimming: 7 bases; J trimming: 4 bases; junction bases outside the gene matches: 11. The CDR3 extends over 15 amino acids. Germline V lookup: CDR1 LNHDA, CDR2 SQIVND (reference sequence). CDR3 protein: CASTIRRGAGETQYF. The CDR3 region has the DNA TGTGCCAGTACCATTAGGCGGGGGGCTGGAGAGACCCAGTACTTC.

The rearrangement links TRBV7-8 to TRBJ1-6; TRBD1 is a possible D gene (6 bases). Germline CDR1 reads SGHVS; CDR2 reads FQNEAQ. V gave up 2 bases and J gave up 10 bases, with 21 bases separating them. The CDR3 extends over 17 amino acids. The chain's CDR3 is CASSLRFGRTGQSPLHF. The CDR3 DNA sequence: TGTGCCAGCAGCTTACGGTTTGGTCGAACAGGGCAATCACCCCTCCACTTT.

This clone was seen once. This chain uses TRBV5-1 with TRBJ1-6; 7 nucleotides line up with TRBD1. J lost 9 bases, V lost 2 bases, and 5 bases had no gene match. The CDR3 length is 14 residues. CDR1 and CDR2 (germline): SGHRS, YFSETQ. The CDR3 nucleotides read TGCGCCAGCAGCTTAACAGGGGAAACTTCACCCCTCCACTTT. As protein: CASSLTGETSPLHF.

This chain connects TRBV3-1 (or the pseudogene TRBV3-2) to TRBJ2-1, with 10 bases matching TRBD2. This CDR3 region has 15 residues. Trimming at V came to 6 bases and at J to 7 bases, leaving 9 bases not matched to a gene. Germline-derived CDR1 and CDR2 are LGHDT and YNNKEL (reference sequence). The CDR3 DNA is TGTGCCAGCAGTCCCGGGACTAGCGTCTTTAATGAGCAGTTCTTC. The encoded protein is CASSPGTSVFNEQFF.

The CDR3 spells CASSGQPNQPQHF. The CDR3 region has the DNA TGTGCCAGCAGTGGACAGCCCAATCAGCCCCAGCATTTT. The chain joins TRBV2 to TRBJ1-5; maybe TRBD1 (5 bases). The V gene lost 4 bases and the J gene lost 3 bases, with 7 bases spanning the gap. Looked up from germline, CDR1 is SNHLY and CDR2 is FYNNEI. CDR3 length: 13 amino acids.

This clone was seen a single time. CDR3 bases: TGTGCCAGCAGCCTGGACCTGCGACAAGAGACCCAGTACTTC. Its protein product is CASSLDLRQETQYF. This sequence joins TRBV5-5 and TRBJ2-5; no definite D call. V lost 4 bases and J 2 bases, leaving 12 bases between the germline ends. This CDR3 is 14 amino acids long. Germline-derived CDR1 and CDR2 are SGHKS and YYEKEE (reference sequence).

The V and J genes are TRBV10-3 and TRBJ1-3; D is unclear. The germline CDR1 and CDR2 sequences are ENHRY and SYGVKD. V lost 5 bases and J 4 bases, leaving 18 bases between the germline ends. The CDR3 is 16 residues long. In nucleotides, the CDR3 is TGTGCCATCAGTTTACGGACGGAGGTCGGGGGAAACACCATATATTTT. Translated: CAISLRTEVGGNTIYF.

The chain uses TRBV19 and TRBJ1-2, with 9 nucleotides matching TRBD1. The junction had 11 bases not matched to a gene; V was cut back by 7 bases and J by 2 bases. Germline V gene lookup returns CDR1 LNHDA and CDR2 SQIVND (reference sequence). The CDR3 is 16 residues long. This CDR3 is CASNRDREDSNYGYTF. The CDR3, as DNA: TGTGCCAGTAACCGGGACAGGGAGGATTCCAACTATGGCTACACCTTC.

The chain links TRBV5-4 to TRBJ2-5; the match to TRBD2 covers 10 bases. With V trimmed by 3 bases and J by 1 base, 3 bases remained unmatched. Per germline, CDR1 SGHNT and CDR2 YYREEE (reference sequence). The CDR3 consists of 15 residues. The CDR3 loop reads CASSSAGGGQETQYF. The CDR3 DNA sequence: TGTGCCAGCAGCTCAGCGGGGGGGGGCCAAGAGACCCAGTACTTC.

V usage is TRBV11-1 and J usage is TRBJ2-1, with 7 bases lining up with TRBD1. V gave up 5 bases and J gave up 8 bases; unmatched junction bases: 3. Germline CDR1 SGHAT, CDR2 FQDESV (reference sequence). The CDR3 covers 12 residues. The CDR3 bases are TGTGCCAGCAGCCCGACAGGGTATGAGCAGTTCTTC. Its translation: CASSPTGYEQFF.

The V gene is TRBV6-1, the J gene TRBJ2-1; 10 bases fit TRBD1. With 1 base clipped from V and 2 bases from J, the junction kept 2 bases outside the gene matches. In germline, CDR1 is MNHNS, CDR2 SASEGT. The CDR3 covers 16 residues. DNA of the CDR3: TGTGCCAGCAGTGAAGGACAGGGGGCGACCTACAATGAGCAGTTCTTC. Translating gives CASSEGQGATYNEQFF.

The chain employs TRBV5-6 and TRBJ2-1, with 10 bases identical to TRBD1. V dropped 0 bases and J dropped 6; count of bases not matched to a gene: 6. CDR1 and CDR2 from the germline V gene are SGHDT and YYEEEE. CDR3 size: 16 residues. The CDR3 protein is CASSLAGQGGINEQFF. The CDR3 DNA follows: TGTGCCAGCAGCTTGGCCGGACAGGGGGGTATCAATGAGCAGTTCTTC. The full variable domain, rest sourced from reference TRBV5-6 and TRBJ2-1, is DAGVTQSPTHLIKTRGQQVTLRCSPKSGHDTVSWYQQALGQGPQFIFQYYEEEERQRGNFPDRFSGHQFPNYSSELNVNALLLGDSALYLCASSLAGQGGINEQFFGPGTRLTVL.

The chain links TRBV5-4 to TRBJ2-1; the match to TRBD2 covers 8 bases. The CDR3 consists of 16 residues. Germline V gives CDR1 SGHNT, CDR2 YYREEE (reference sequence). Germline trimming cut 2 bases from V and 7 bases from J; bases unmatched to any gene: 11. The CDR3 here is CASSLRAGEPSNEQFF. CDR3 DNA: TGTGCCAGCAGCTTACGAGCGGGGGAGCCATCAAATGAGCAGTTCTTC.

The rearrangement links TRBV6-6 to TRBJ1-5; D not certain. The CDR3 totals 14 residues. The V gene lost 7 bases and the J gene lost 3 bases, with 13 bases spanning the gap. CDR1 is MNHNY, CDR2 SVGAGI, per germline (reference sequence). The CDR3 DNA sequence: TGTGCCAGCACGTCGGGGTGGGTCAATCAGCCCCAGCATTTT. It translates to CASTSGWVNQPQHF.

The chain recombines TRBV4-2 with TRBJ2-1, with TRBD2 matching 7 bases. V lost 1 base and J lost 5; bases outside the gene matches: 8. This CDR3 is 16 amino acids long. The germline V gene has CDR1 LGHNA and CDR2 YNFKEQ. As DNA, the CDR3 is TGTGCCAGCAGCCAAGTTCGAAGCGGGGTTAACAATGAGCAGTTCTTC. Amino acid sequence: CASSQVRSGVNNEQFF.

The chain joins TRBV2 to TRBJ1-3; 9 bases are shared with TRBD1. With V trimmed by 0 bases and J by 0 bases, 3 bases remained unmatched. Germline CDR1 reads SNHLY; CDR2 reads FYNNEI. The CDR3 is 17 amino acids. The CDR3 here is CASSEAGQGSSGNTIYF. DNA for the CDR3: TGTGCCAGCAGTGAAGCCGGACAGGGGAGCTCTGGAAACACCATATATTTT.

This clone was detected only once. The chain has TRBV27 and TRBJ2-7; TRBD2 matches at 10 bases. Germline V CDR1 and CDR2: MNHEY, SMNVEV (reference sequence). V lost 6 bases, J lost 0 bases, and 8 bases stayed unmatched. This CDR3 has 16 residues. CDR3 nucleotide sequence: TGTGCCAGCAGCCGACTAGCGGGCTTAAACTCCTACGAGCAGTACTTC. Its protein is CASSRLAGLNSYEQYF.